Given below is one T cell receptor beta chain in context. Its matching antigen is unknown. Method: immunoSEQ multiplex PCR; TCRdb's copy keeps in-frame clones and lacks some. The sample holds fewer than 8,500 clones, over 75% seen once. This sample is part of a study of chemoradiotherapy in HPV16-positive cancers. Across the study: Candidate HPV-specific T-cell clones and common TCR motifs came from functional assays in two HPV16-positive patients.

Repertoires were sampled repeatedly during chemoradiotherapy. Trimming took off 4 bases at V and 3 bases at J, with 6 bases between the two ends. The germline V gene has CDR1 SGHDN and CDR2 FVKESK. The CDR3 runs to 13 residues. Study-wide results and caveats: The functional HPV-specific definition rests on just two HPV16-positive patients. Candidate HPV-specific clones and E7-related TCR motifs grew in tumor during treatment.

The starting material was tumor tissue, obtained from a patient who underwent chemoradiotherapy. This TCR was sampled from a human donor with HPV-associated anogenital cancer. The chain carries TRBV14 and TRBJ2-2; D not certain. CDR3 amino acids: CASSPQYTGELFF. DNA of the CDR3: TGTGCCAGCAGCCCACAGTACACCGGGGAGCTGTTTTTT.